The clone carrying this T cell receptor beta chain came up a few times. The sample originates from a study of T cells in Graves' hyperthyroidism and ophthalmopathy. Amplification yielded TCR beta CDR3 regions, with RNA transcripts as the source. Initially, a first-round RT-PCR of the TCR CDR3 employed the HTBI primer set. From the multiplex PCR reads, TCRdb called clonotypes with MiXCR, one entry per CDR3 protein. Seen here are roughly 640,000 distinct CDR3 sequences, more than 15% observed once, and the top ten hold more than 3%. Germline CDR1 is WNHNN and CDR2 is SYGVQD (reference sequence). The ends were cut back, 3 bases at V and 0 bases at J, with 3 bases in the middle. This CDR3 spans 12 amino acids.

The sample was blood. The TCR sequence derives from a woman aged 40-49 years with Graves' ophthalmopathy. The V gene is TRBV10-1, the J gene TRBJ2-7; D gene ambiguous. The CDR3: CASSDLSYEQYF. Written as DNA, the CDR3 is TGCGCCAGCAGTGACCTCTCCTACGAGCAGTACTTC.